One sample yielded the 20 T cell receptor beta chains listed below, sequenced in a study of T cells in Graves' hyperthyroidism and ophthalmopathy (dated by TCRdb to about 2019). The library was prepared using multiplex PCR. The sequencer was an Illumina HiSeq 2000. TCR beta CDR3 regions were amplified from RNA transcripts. The TCR CDR3 was subjected to a first round of RT-PCR using the HTBI primer set and the Qiagen OneStep RT-PCR kit. The raw public reads went through TCRdb reprocessing: fastp at Q25, MiXCR clone calling, in-frame beta chains kept. A single entry per CDR3 protein holds the most common genes and DNA from its merged rows. The sample includes 350,000 to 450,000 distinct CDR3 sequences, with around 15% observed a single time. Around 27% of the sample belongs to the ten largest clones. Material: blood. These receptors were taken from a man aged 45 to 65 with Graves' ophthalmopathy.

CDR3 in amino acids: CASRSPMNTEAFF. The CDR3 nucleotides read TGCGCCAGCAGGTCACCCATGAACACTGAAGCTTTCTTT. The rearrangement uses TRBV4-1 and TRBJ1-1; no clear D. CDR3 length: 13 residues. V was clipped by 6 bases and J by 0 bases, with 8 bases between them. The germline CDR1 and CDR2 sequences are MGHRA and YSYEKL.

This clonotype has only one observation. This sequence joins TRBV4-2 and TRBJ2-1; the D gene could be TRBD1 or TRBD2 (5 bases each). CDR3 size: 14 residues. Between the trimmed V and J ends, which lost 6 bases and 7 bases, there was a span of 16 bases. The V gene's germline CDR1 is LGHNA and CDR2 YNFKEQ. The CDR3 is CASSRGVGENEQFF. The CDR3, as DNA: TGTGCCAGCAGTCGAGGGGTCGGAGAAAATGAGCAGTTCTTC.

CDR3 in amino acids: CASSPRATLGGANVLTF. The CDR3 DNA is TGTGCCAGCAGCCCCCGGGCAACCCTGGGAGGGGCCAACGTCCTGACTTTC. This chain uses TRBV3-1 with TRBJ2-6, with no clear D. CDR3 length: 17 residues. CDR1 and CDR2 from the germline V gene are LGHDT and YNNKEL (reference sequence). V was cut by 4 bases and J by 4 bases, with 17 bases left in between. The full variable domain, with the rest looked up from reference TRBV3-1 and TRBJ2-6, is DTAVSQTPKYLVTQMGNDKSIKCEQNLGHDTMYWYKQDSKKFLKIMFSYNNKELIINETVPNRFSPKSPDKAHLNLHINSLELGDSAVYFCASSPRATLGGANVLTFGAGSRLTVL.

The rearrangement links TRBV10-1 to TRBJ1-1; the D is unclear. Germline V lookup: CDR1 WNHNN, CDR2 SYGVQD (reference sequence). The CDR3 extends over 16 amino acids. Trimming cost V 0 bases and J 0 bases, with 11 bases left between them. CDR3 sequence (DNA): TGCGCCAGCAGTGAGTCCGGGTTTGGTTTGAACACTGAAGCTTTCTTT. It codes for CASSESGFGLNTEAFF.

As for this clonotype: This may come from a read error, since a much larger clone is one base off. V usage is TRBV7-8 and J usage is TRBJ2-5; possible D gene TRBD2, 6 bases. The J call may be faulty, since TRBJ2-1 better matches the DNA end. The CDR3 covers 15 residues. Germline CDR1 is SGHVS and CDR2 is FQNEAQ. The CDR3 DNA follows: TGTGCCAGCAGCTTAGTCCCGGGAACGGGAGAGACCCAGTTCTTC. The encoded protein is CASSLVPGTGETQFF.

This clonotype was recorded at least ten times. This chain connects TRBV5-5 to TRBJ2-7; TRBD2 aligns across 7 bases. Germline assignment: CDR1 SGHKS and CDR2 YYEKEE (reference sequence). There are 15 residues in the CDR3. J gave up 1 base and V 5 bases, and 9 bases lay outside the gene matches. The CDR3 reads CASRGSSGPSYEQYF. The CDR3 region has the DNA TGTGCCAGCAGGGGGAGTAGCGGGCCGTCCTACGAGCAGTACTTC. The variable domain in full, completed from reference TRBV5-5 and TRBJ2-7, reads DAGVTQSPTHLIKTRGQQVTLRCSPISGHKSVSWYQQVLGQGPQFIFQYYEKEERGRGNFPDRFSARQFPNYSSELNVNALLLGDSALYLCASRGSSGPSYEQYFGPGTRLTVT.

The V and J genes are TRBV25-1 and TRBJ1-3; no firm D call. This CDR3 has 15 amino acids. CDR1 and CDR2 (germline): MGHDK, SYGVNS. Trimming removed 6 bases from V and 0 bases from J, with 12 bases in between. The CDR3 loop reads CASSDAFFSGNTIYF. The CDR3 DNA reads TGTGCCAGCAGCGATGCGTTTTTCTCTGGAAACACCATATATTTT.

The CDR3 sequence is CASSPTSLTGANVLTF. The CDR3 bases are TGTGCCAGTAGCCCAACATCCCTCACTGGGGCCAACGTCCTGACTTTC. The chain is built from TRBV19 and TRBJ2-6, with no clear D. V dropped 6 bases and J dropped 2 bases, with 14 bases sitting between them. The germline V gene encodes CDR1 LNHDA and CDR2 SQIVND (reference sequence). CDR3 length: 16 residues.

Many counts were recorded for this clonotype. The V call is TRBV20-1, the J call TRBJ2-7; TRBD2 agrees at 7 bases. Trimming cost V 6 bases and J 0 bases; bases outside gene matches: 5. CDR3 length equals 13 residues. Per the germline V gene, CDR1 is DFQATT and CDR2 is SNEGSKA (reference sequence). The chain's CDR3 is CSASGTTSYEQYF. The CDR3 DNA reads as TGCAGTGCGTCCGGGACTACCTCCTACGAGCAGTACTTC.

This clonotype was counted many times. V is TRBV18 and J is TRBJ1-1, with unresolved D. Germline V gene lookup returns CDR1 KGHSH and CDR2 LQKENI. Trimming removed 0 bases from V and 1 base from J, with 3 bases in between. The length of the CDR3 is 13 residues. The CDR3 region is CASSPPGNTEAFF. Here the CDR3 DNA reads TGTGCCAGCTCACCACCAGGGAACACTGAAGCTTTCTTT.

This clonotype was detected many times. The CDR3 reads CASSLNGDTQYF. DNA of the CDR3: TGTGCCAGCAGCTTAAATGGGGATACGCAGTATTTT. The chain couples TRBV11-3 to TRBJ2-3; no definite D call. The CDR3 spans 12 residues. CDR1 and CDR2 from the germline V gene are SGHNT and YENEEA. The V end was cut by 2 bases, the J end by 6 bases, with 6 bases between.

This clonotype has ten or more counts. The gene calls are TRBV10-3 and TRBJ2-7, with a weak D call TRBD1 (6 bases). This CDR3 spans 12 amino acids. V shed 11 bases and J shed 3 bases, with 14 bases lying between them. Germline V lookup: CDR1 ENHRY, CDR2 SYGVKD. CDR3 sequence reads: CAAGASSYEQYF. The CDR3 bases are TGTGCCGCAGGGGCTAGCAGCTACGAGCAGTACTTC.

This clonotype showed up many times. V gene TRBV19 combines with J gene TRBJ2-2; D ambiguous. The germline V gene has CDR1 LNHDA and CDR2 SQIVND (reference sequence). The CDR3 is 14 residues long. V was pared by 1 base and J by 6 bases, with 9 bases between. The DNA of the CDR3 is TGTGCCAGTAGTATAGTTCCCTACTCCGGGGAGCTGTTTTTT. Translated: CASSIVPYSGELFF.

This clonotype was detected many times. V and J are TRBV10-3 and TRBJ2-5; 11 bases are a match to TRBD2. The CDR3 contains 16 residues. CDR1 and CDR2 from the germline V gene are ENHRY and SYGVKD. V trimming: 4 bases; J trimming: 4 bases; junction bases outside the gene matches: 8. CDR3 region: CAISATSGRGSETQYF. The CDR3 DNA reads TGTGCCATCAGTGCTACTAGCGGGAGAGGTTCAGAGACCCAGTACTTC.

The V gene is TRBV29-1, the J gene TRBJ1-2; 7 bases match TRBD1. CDR3 length: 14 residues. The V and J ends lost 1 base and 5 bases, in that order; junction bases with no gene match: 7. Germline loops: CDR1 SQVTM, CDR2 ANQGSEA. The CDR3 sequence is CSVEVPGTVYGYTF. Here the CDR3 DNA reads TGCAGCGTTGAAGTCCCCGGGACAGTTTATGGCTACACCTTC. Variable domain in full (rest from reference TRBV29-1 and TRBJ1-2): SAVISQKPSRDICQRGTSLTIQCQVDSQVTMMFWYRQQPGQSLTLIATANQGSEATYESGFVIDKFPISRPNLTFSTLTVSNMSPEDSSIYLCSVEVPGTVYGYTFGSGTRLTVV.

This clonotype was recorded a few times. This chain links TRBV9 with TRBJ2-1; TRBD1 matches at 10 bases. This CDR3 comprises 15 residues. Losses at the gene ends were 0 bases for V and 6 bases for J; bases not matched to a gene: 3. Germline CDR1 is SGDLS and CDR2 is YYNGEE. The CDR3 DNA is TGTGCCAGCAGCGTAGGGGACAGGGGATCCAATGAGCAGTTCTTC. Amino acid sequence: CASSVGDRGSNEQFF.

This clonotype was detected many times. The chain is built from TRBV15 and TRBJ2-4; D gene ambiguous. V was clipped by 0 bases and J by 5 bases, with 14 bases between them. The CDR3 contains 16 residues. Germline-derived CDR1 and CDR2 are LNHNV and YYDKDF (reference sequence). In nucleotides, the CDR3 is TGTGCCACCAGCAGAGATCGTCAGGAAGGTGAAAACATTCAGTACTTC. Protein sequence: CATSRDRQEGENIQYF.

The rearrangement joins TRBV20-1 to TRBJ2-1; D ambiguous. CDR1 is DFQATT, CDR2 SNEGSKA, per germline (reference sequence). CDR3 length: 11 residues. Trimming removed 3 bases at V and 7 bases at J, with 7 bases between. CDR3 amino acids: CSASAKNEQFF. DNA for the CDR3: TGCAGTGCTAGCGCGAAGAATGAGCAGTTCTTC.

The chain has TRBV20-1 and TRBJ2-6; tentatively, D is TRBD1 (5 bases). The V and J ends lost 4 bases and 0 bases respectively, with 10 bases between them. CDR1 and CDR2 from the germline V gene are DFQATT and SNEGSKA (reference sequence). CDR3 length: 15 residues. The CDR3 nucleotides are TGCAGTGCTAAAACAGGCAGCTCTGGGGCCAACGTCCTGACTTTC. It is translated as CSAKTGSSGANVLTF.

This clonotype was recorded a few times. V is TRBV14 and J is TRBJ2-5; the D is unclear. There are 13 residues in the CDR3. Germline CDR1 is SGHDN and CDR2 is FVKESK. V lost 1 base and J 5 bases, leaving 8 bases between the germline ends. The CDR3 region has the DNA TGTGCCAGCAGCCAAGGATCCCTGGAGACCCAGTACTTC. Translation gives CASSQGSLETQYF.